A selection of T cell receptor beta chains follows, all from one sample in a study of a mutant IDH1 vaccine in newly diagnosed glioma. The repertoire was sequenced with immunoSEQ multiplex PCR; TCRdb's copy has only in-frame clones and lacks some. The sample has about 38,000 clones, approximately 92% seen once; the top ten hold 15% to 20%. The material was PBMCs, obtained from a glioma patient treated with radiotherapy, temozolomide or both. The receptors stem from a man aged 18 to 30 with glioma. Both conserved end residues are part of each CDR3. A D gene is named only where the DNA matches it firmly. Rows may omit the clone size; those that give it use once, few, many or a size class.

j_call: TRBJ2-6
v_call: TRBV6-5
d_call: .
clone_size: .
cdr3_nt: TGTGCCAGCAGTTACAACAGGGATGTTGGGGCCAACGTCCTGACTTTC
cdr3_aa: CASSYNRDVGANVLTF

j_call: TRBJ2-3
v_call: TRBV18
d_call: .
clone_size: .
cdr3_nt: TGTGCCAGCTCACTTCGGCAGGGCCCAGATACGCAGTATTTT
cdr3_aa: CASSLRQGPDTQYF

j_call: TRBJ2-2
v_call: TRBV30
d_call: .
clone_size: .
cdr3_nt: TGTGCCTGGAGTCTCAACAGGGTTAGCGGGGAGCTGTTTTTT
cdr3_aa: CAWSLNRVSGELFF

j_call: TRBJ2-1
v_call: TRBV6-4
d_call: .
clone_size: .
cdr3_nt: TGTGCCAGCAGTGACTCAGGGTCAAACTACAATGAGCAGTTCTTC
cdr3_aa: CASSDSGSNYNEQFF

j_call: TRBJ2-6
v_call: TRBV4-3
d_call: .
clone_size: .
cdr3_nt: TGCGCCAGCAGCCAAGAGACCCCCTCTGGGGCCAACGTCCTGACTTTC
cdr3_aa: CASSQETPSGANVLTF

j_call: TRBJ1-2
v_call: TRBV5-6
d_call: .
clone_size: .
cdr3_nt: TGTGCCAGCACCTGGGGGGAGAACTATGGCTACACCTTC
cdr3_aa: CASTWGENYGYTF

j_call: TRBJ1-1
v_call: TRBV5-1
d_call: .
clone_size: .
cdr3_nt: TGCGCCAGCAGCTTGGGGGGTTTAGGGGTTTCTGAAGCTTTCTTT
cdr3_aa: CASSLGGLGVSEAFF

j_call: TRBJ1-3
v_call: TRBV4-2
d_call: .
clone_size: .
cdr3_nt: TGTGCCAGCAGTCCTGGAAACACCATATATTTT
cdr3_aa: CASSPGNTIYF

j_call: TRBJ1-5
v_call: TRBV6-1
d_call: TRBD1
clone_size: .
cdr3_nt: TGTGCCATTTCCGGACAGGGAGACCACCAGCCCCAGCATTTT
cdr3_aa: CAISGQGDHQPQHF

j_call: TRBJ1-6
v_call: TRBV5-8
d_call: TRBD1
clone_size: .
cdr3_nt: TGTGCCGGGAGTAAGGGACAGGGGAGTTCACCCCTCCACTTT
cdr3_aa: CAGSKGQGSSPLHF

j_call: TRBJ2-2
v_call: TRBV5-5
d_call: .
clone_size: .
cdr3_nt: TGTGCCAGCAGCTGGGGGTTAGGGGGCGGGGAGCTGTTTTTT
cdr3_aa: CASSWGLGGGELFF

j_call: TRBJ2-2
v_call: TRBV7-6
d_call: TRBD2
clone_size: .
cdr3_nt: TGTGCCAGCAGCTTAGGTCTCGCTAGCGGGAAGTCCGGGGAGCTGTTTTTT
cdr3_aa: CASSLGLASGKSGELFF

j_call: TRBJ2-7
v_call: TRBV9
d_call: TRBD2
clone_size: .
cdr3_nt: TGTGCCAGCAGCGTGGCAGCGGGGGAATCCTACGAGCAGTACTTC
cdr3_aa: CASSVAAGESYEQYF

j_call: TRBJ2-3
v_call: TRBV19
d_call: TRBD1
clone_size: .
cdr3_nt: TGTGCCAGTAGCGAAGGGGGCAAGGGGGATACGCAGTATTTT
cdr3_aa: CASSEGGKGDTQYF

j_call: TRBJ2-7
v_call: TRBV9
d_call: .
clone_size: .
cdr3_nt: TGTGCCAGCAGCCAAGGCATGACGGGCGAGCAGTACTTC
cdr3_aa: CASSQGMTGEQYF

j_call: TRBJ2-7
v_call: TRBV28
d_call: .
clone_size: .
cdr3_nt: TGTGCCAGCAGCAATTACCCGTTTTGGTACTTC
cdr3_aa: CASSNYPFWYF

j_call: TRBJ1-1
v_call: TRBV30
d_call: .
clone_size: .
cdr3_nt: TGTGCCTGGGTAAGAAGGGGGTTGGTCACTGAAGCTTTCTTT
cdr3_aa: CAWVRRGLVTEAFF

j_call: TRBJ2-3
v_call: TRBV5-8
d_call: .
clone_size: once
cdr3_nt: TGTGCCAGCAGCTTGGGGTCCGGAAGCACAGATACGCAGTATTTT
cdr3_aa: CASSLGSGSTDTQYF

j_call: TRBJ2-2
v_call: TRBV5-4
d_call: .
clone_size: once
cdr3_nt: TGTGCCAGCAGGGGGCCCGGGGAGCTGTTTTTT
cdr3_aa: CASRGPGELFF

j_call: TRBJ1-5
v_call: TRBV27
d_call: .
clone_size: .
cdr3_nt: TGTGCCAGCAGTTTGAGTTATAGCAATCAGCCCCAGCATTTT
cdr3_aa: CASSLSYSNQPQHF

j_call: TRBJ1-1
v_call: TRBV7-2
d_call: .
clone_size: .
cdr3_nt: TGTGCCAGCAGCTCAAGCCTCAACACTGAAGCTTTCTTT
cdr3_aa: CASSSSLNTEAFF

j_call: TRBJ1-5
v_call: TRBV5-5
d_call: .
clone_size: .
cdr3_nt: TGTGCCAGCAGCTTGGCGGGGTTTGGCAATCAGCCCCAGCATTTT
cdr3_aa: CASSLAGFGNQPQHF

j_call: TRBJ1-2
v_call: TRBV4-2
d_call: .
clone_size: once
cdr3_nt: TGTGCCAGCAGCCAAGACGCAGGAGGGGACTATGGCTACACCTTC
cdr3_aa: CASSQDAGGDYGYTF

j_call: TRBJ1-5
v_call: TRBV2
d_call: .
clone_size: .
cdr3_nt: TGTGCCAGCAGCCCATTAAGCCAAAATCAGCCCCAGCATTTT
cdr3_aa: CASSPLSQNQPQHF

j_call: TRBJ1-2
v_call: TRBV6-5
d_call: .
clone_size: .
cdr3_nt: TGTGCCAGCAGTTTATTTCAGGGGCCCCCTAACTATGGCTACACCTTC
cdr3_aa: CASSLFQGPPNYGYTF

j_call: TRBJ2-1
v_call: TRBV25-1
d_call: TRBD1
clone_size: .
cdr3_nt: TGTGCCAGCAGTGAATTCAACAGGGGGAGAGTACGGAATGAGCAGTTCTTC
cdr3_aa: CASSEFNRGRVRNEQFF

j_call: TRBJ2-5
v_call: TRBV27
d_call: TRBD1
clone_size: .
cdr3_nt: TGTGCCAGCAGATTCCGGGACAGGGCTCAAGAGACCCAGTACTTC
cdr3_aa: CASRFRDRAQETQYF

j_call: TRBJ2-1
v_call: TRBV7-9
d_call: .
clone_size: .
cdr3_nt: TGTGCCAGCACCCTCGGGAGTTACAATGAGCAGTTCTTC
cdr3_aa: CASTLGSYNEQFF

j_call: TRBJ1-1
v_call: TRBV6-5
d_call: .
clone_size: .
cdr3_nt: TGTGCCAGCAGTTACTCGATGCTCCATAACACTGAAGCTTTCTTT
cdr3_aa: CASSYSMLHNTEAFF

j_call: TRBJ1-1
v_call: TRBV6-5
d_call: TRBD1
clone_size: .
cdr3_nt: TGTGCCAGCAGTGCGTTACAGGGGGGCACTGAAGCTTTCTTT
cdr3_aa: CASSALQGGTEAFF

j_call: TRBJ2-1
v_call: TRBV4-1
d_call: .
clone_size: .
cdr3_nt: TGCGCCAGCAGCCACTACAATGAGCAGTTCTTC
cdr3_aa: CASSHYNEQFF

j_call: TRBJ2-3
v_call: TRBV6-5
d_call: .
clone_size: .
cdr3_nt: TGTGCCAGCAGTTACTCGATGGGTTTAAGTACGCAGTATTTT
cdr3_aa: CASSYSMGLSTQYF

j_call: TRBJ2-3
v_call: TRBV6-1
d_call: TRBD1
clone_size: .
cdr3_nt: TGTGCCACCCACAGGGGTTGGGACACAGATACGCAGTATTTT
cdr3_aa: CATHRGWDTDTQYF

j_call: TRBJ1-2
v_call: TRBV9
d_call: .
clone_size: .
cdr3_nt: TGTGCCAGTTACGGGGGAGACGGCTACACCTTC
cdr3_aa: CASYGGDGYTF

j_call: TRBJ1-2
v_call: TRBV5-6
d_call: TRBD1
clone_size: .
cdr3_nt: TGTGCCAGCAGCCCAAACTCCGGGACAGGCATACGTGGCTACACCTTC
cdr3_aa: CASSPNSGTGIRGYTF

j_call: TRBJ2-7
v_call: TRBV18
d_call: TRBD2
clone_size: .
cdr3_nt: TGTGCCAGCTCACCACCAGGACTAGTTGGCGAGCAGTACTTC
cdr3_aa: CASSPPGLVGEQYF

j_call: TRBJ1-4
v_call: TRBV5-5
d_call: TRBD1
clone_size: .
cdr3_nt: TGTGCCAGCAGCTTCCGACAGGGAGGTACTGAAAAACTGTTTTTT
cdr3_aa: CASSFRQGGTEKLFF

j_call: TRBJ2-7
v_call: TRBV30
d_call: TRBD2
clone_size: .
cdr3_nt: TGTGCCTGGACCCTGGGGGGAGGGGAAATCTACGAGCAGTACTTC
cdr3_aa: CAWTLGGGEIYEQYF

j_call: TRBJ2-3
v_call: TRBV11-2
d_call: TRBD1
clone_size: .
cdr3_nt: TGTGCCAGTGGGGGAATGGGACAGGGGACAGATACGCAGTATTTT
cdr3_aa: CASGGMGQGTDTQYF

j_call: TRBJ2-7
v_call: TRBV27
d_call: .
clone_size: .
cdr3_nt: TGTGCCAGCAGTTTAGGGCCGGGATCGACCTACGAGCAGTACTTC
cdr3_aa: CASSLGPGSTYEQYF

j_call: TRBJ2-3
v_call: TRBV29-1
d_call: TRBD2
clone_size: .
cdr3_nt: TGCAGCGTTGCCCAGGGAGGGAGAGAAGATACGCAGTATTTT
cdr3_aa: CSVAQGGREDTQYF

j_call: TRBJ2-2
v_call: TRBV6-5
d_call: TRBD2
clone_size: .
cdr3_nt: TGTGCCAGCAGTTACCGGGGGGGATCCACCGGGGAGCTGTTTTTT
cdr3_aa: CASSYRGGSTGELFF

j_call: TRBJ2-3
v_call: TRBV20-1
d_call: .
clone_size: .
cdr3_nt: TGCAGTGCTAGGTGGAGGGATACGCAGTATTTT
cdr3_aa: CSARWRDTQYF

j_call: TRBJ2-2
v_call: TRBV2
d_call: TRBD2
clone_size: few
cdr3_nt: TGTGCCAGCAGACGAGCGGGAGGAGACACCGGGGAGCTGTTTTTT
cdr3_aa: CASRRAGGDTGELFF

j_call: TRBJ2-7
v_call: TRBV7-2
d_call: .
clone_size: .
cdr3_nt: TGTGCCAGCAGCCTCACAGGGTCCCACGAGCAGTACTTC
cdr3_aa: CASSLTGSHEQYF

j_call: TRBJ2-1
v_call: TRBV5-4
d_call: TRBD2
clone_size: .
cdr3_nt: TGTGCCAGCACCGTGGGACTAGCGGGATCCGATGAGCAGTTCTTC
cdr3_aa: CASTVGLAGSDEQFF

j_call: TRBJ2-3
v_call: TRBV9
d_call: .
clone_size: .
cdr3_nt: TGTGCCAGCAGCCCAAGCCCCCTAAGCACAGATACGCAGTATTTT
cdr3_aa: CASSPSPLSTDTQYF

j_call: TRBJ1-4
v_call: TRBV18
d_call: .
clone_size: .
cdr3_nt: TGTGCCAGCTCAACCGGCGCCGCACAGCTGTTTTTT
cdr3_aa: CASSTGAAQLFF

j_call: TRBJ2-7
v_call: TRBV30
d_call: TRBD1
clone_size: .
cdr3_nt: TGTGCCTGGAGTGTCGGGGGACAGGGGTACGAGCAGTACTTC
cdr3_aa: CAWSVGGQGYEQYF

j_call: TRBJ1-5
v_call: TRBV28
d_call: .
clone_size: .
cdr3_nt: TGTGCCAGCAGGTCCGGGAGATCCCAGCCCCAGCATTTT
cdr3_aa: CASRSGRSQPQHF

j_call: TRBJ2-2
v_call: TRBV4-1
d_call: .
clone_size: .
cdr3_nt: TGCGCCAGCAGCCAAGGAATTACCGGGGAGCTGTTTTTT
cdr3_aa: CASSQGITGELFF

j_call: TRBJ2-1
v_call: TRBV7-4
d_call: TRBD2
clone_size: few
cdr3_nt: TGTGCCAGCAGCTTAGGTCCCAGCGGGAGGGCCCAGGACAATGAGCAGTTCTTC
cdr3_aa: CASSLGPSGRAQDNEQFF

j_call: TRBJ2-7
v_call: TRBV10-3
d_call: TRBD1
clone_size: .
cdr3_nt: TGTGCCATCAGTGAGGACAGGGGGCATAAAGCATACGAGCAGTACTTC
cdr3_aa: CAISEDRGHKAYEQYF

j_call: TRBJ2-1
v_call: TRBV18
d_call: TRBD1
clone_size: .
cdr3_nt: TGTGCCAGCTCACCACCGGGACAGGTCGACAATGAGCAGTTCTTC
cdr3_aa: CASSPPGQVDNEQFF

j_call: TRBJ2-2
v_call: TRBV7-2
d_call: TRBD2
clone_size: .
cdr3_nt: TGTGCCAGCGGCGGAGGACTAGCGATCACCGGGGAGCTGTTTTTT
cdr3_aa: CASGGGLAITGELFF

j_call: TRBJ2-3
v_call: TRBV4-3
d_call: .
clone_size: few
cdr3_nt: TGCGCCAGCAGCCAAGAAGGCGTAGCAGGGGCAGATACGCAGTATTTT
cdr3_aa: CASSQEGVAGADTQYF

j_call: TRBJ2-7
v_call: TRBV13
d_call: .
clone_size: .
cdr3_nt: TGTGCCAGCAGCAACGCACGGCTAGCGCCTTACGAGCAGTACTTC
cdr3_aa: CASSNARLAPYEQYF

j_call: TRBJ1-2
v_call: TRBV28
d_call: .
clone_size: .
cdr3_nt: TGTGCCAGCCGCTACCCCGGGACACCAAACTATGGCTACACCTTC
cdr3_aa: CASRYPGTPNYGYTF

j_call: TRBJ2-1
v_call: TRBV4-3
d_call: .
clone_size: .
cdr3_nt: TGCGCCAGCAGCCAAGATCAGACTGGGTCCTACAATGAGCAGTTCTTC
cdr3_aa: CASSQDQTGSYNEQFF

j_call: TRBJ1-2
v_call: TRBV6-1
d_call: .
clone_size: .
cdr3_nt: TGTGCCAGCAGTCACGGGGACATCCCTAACTATGGCTACACCTTC
cdr3_aa: CASSHGDIPNYGYTF